These T cell receptor beta chains were read from a single sample in a study of blood T cell repertoires in COVID-19. The protocol was immunoSEQ multiplex PCR, while the TCRdb copy is restricted to in-frame clones and leaves out a portion. The top ten hold 1.1% of the sample, which has 300,000 to 450,000 clones, roughly 86% seen once. Sequencing was carried out using peripheral blood. These receptors originate from a human donor with acute or convalescent COVID-19. The donor label of this sample is uncertain. CDR3s include the opening cysteine and the closing phenylalanine or tryptophan. D genes are given only for firm matches. A clone size is listed for some rows: how often the clone was seen (once, few, many), or a class if it is expanded.

d_call | clone_size | j_call | v_call | cdr3_nt | cdr3_aa
- | - | TRBJ1-2 | TRBV5-4 | TGTGCCAGCAGCTCACAGGGAGGGCATGGCTACACCTTC | CASSSQGGHGYTF
TRBD1 | - | TRBJ1-2 | TRBV3-1/TRBV3-2 | TGTGCCAGCAGCCAAGTTTCAGGGGGCTCTGGCTACACCTTC | CASSQVSGGSGYTF
TRBD2 | - | TRBJ2-1 | TRBV5-1 | TGCGCCAGCAGCTCTCTCCGGGGAGGGAGCTCCTACAATGAGCAGTTCTTC | CASSSLRGGSSYNEQFF
- | few | TRBJ1-1 | TRBV19 | TGTGCCAGTACTTTCGGGGGTACTGAAGCTTTCTTT | CASTFGGTEAFF
TRBD1 | - | TRBJ1-2 | TRBV18 | TGTGCCAGCTCACCCTTGGGACAGGGGAACTATGGCTACACCTTC | CASSPLGQGNYGYTF
- | - | TRBJ2-5 | TRBV6-1 | TGTGCCAGCAGTGAAGCGGAGACTATTCAAAAGACCCAGTACTTC | CASSEAETIQKTQYF
- | - | TRBJ2-1 | TRBV29-1 | TGCAGCGTTGTTGACTCAAGCTCCTACAATGAGCAGTTCTTC | CSVVDSSSYNEQFF
TRBD2 | - | TRBJ2-3 | TRBV7-6 | TGTGCCAGCAGCTTAGCGACTAGCGGAGTTAGCACAGATACGCAGTATTTT | CASSLATSGVSTDTQYF
TRBD1 | - | TRBJ1-1 | TRBV4-2 | TGTGCCAGCAGCCAGCCCGGGGACAGGGGAAAGACTGAAGCTTTCTTT | CASSQPGDRGKTEAFF
- | - | TRBJ2-7 | TRBV12-3/TRBV12-4 | TGTGCCAGCAGACACAGGGCCCACGAGCAGTACTTC | CASRHRAHEQYF
TRBD1 | - | TRBJ2-7 | TRBV6-5 | TGTGCCAGCAGTTCCACAGGGGCTTGGAACGAGCAGTACTTC | CASSSTGAWNEQYF
- | - | TRBJ1-2 | TRBV19 | TGTGCCAGTAGTATGAGTTCCAGGGTCTATGGCTACACCTTC | CASSMSSRVYGYTF
TRBD2 | - | TRBJ2-1 | TRBV27 | TGTGCCAGCAGTCTTCGGACTAGCGGGGGATACAATGAGCAGTTCTTC | CASSLRTSGGYNEQFF
TRBD1 | - | TRBJ1-1 | TRBV19 | TGTGCCAGTAGTAAGGGGACAGTTTTT | CASSKGTVF
- | - | TRBJ2-3 | TRBV6-1 | TGTGCCAGCAGTGAAGCTGGCAGAAACACAGATACGCAGTATTTT | CASSEAGRNTDTQYF
- | - | TRBJ1-1 | TRBV5-5 | TGTGCCAGCAGCTTGTCGCTCGGGAACACTGAAGCTTTCTTT | CASSLSLGNTEAFF
- | - | TRBJ2-7 | TRBV6-5 | TGTGCCAGTCGCCGGGACAACTACGAGCAGTACTTC | CASRRDNYEQYF
- | once | TRBJ1-2 | TRBV6-5 | TGTGCCAGCAGTTACCGGGGTAGCTACACCTTC | CASSYRGSYTF
TRBD2 | - | TRBJ2-3 | TRBV2 | TGTGCCAGCAGTGACCCTTGGACTAGCGGGAGTGATACGCAGTATTTT | CASSDPWTSGSDTQYF
TRBD1 | - | TRBJ2-6 | TRBV5-1 | TGCGCCAGCAGCTCAGGACAGGGGTTTTCTGGGGCCAACGTCCTGACTTTC | CASSSGQGFSGANVLTF
TRBD1 | - | TRBJ2-7 | TRBV6-2/TRBV6-3 | TGTGCCAGCAGCCAAGGGGACAGCCTTGGCGAGCAGTACTTC | CASSQGDSLGEQYF
- | - | TRBJ1-1 | TRBV14 | TGTGCCAGCAGCCCAGGGTTGACTGAAGCTTTCTTT | CASSPGLTEAFF